The entry below describes one TCR beta chain. TCRdb's copy holds only in-frame clones and misses some; the assay was immunoSEQ multiplex PCR. The table shows 60,000 to 85,000 clones, with 80% to 95% occurring only once. The sample originates from a study of T cell changes during pregnancy in multiple sclerosis. Trimming cost V 5 bases and J 7 bases; bases outside gene matches: 6. From germline, CDR1 is MDHEN and CDR2 SYDVKM. The CDR3 is made up of 14 amino acids. Sequenced material: peripheral blood, taken after pregnancy. This chain joins TRBV28 and TRBJ2-2; 8 bases are shared with TRBD1. The clonotype originates from a female donor in good health, enrolled as a control in a pregnancy study. CDR3 nucleotide sequence: TGTGCCAGCAGTCTTCAGGGGGCCGGCGGGGAGCTGTTTTTT. Protein: CASSLQGAGGELFF.